This T cell receptor (beta chain) was observed in a study of blood T cell repertoires in COVID-19. In the study overall: Sites across the United States, Italy and Spain contributed samples from acute and convalescent COVID-19.

Germline-derived CDR1 and CDR2 are KGHSH and LQKENI. This CDR3 is 16 amino acids long. V shed 3 bases and J 5 bases; nucleotides not matched to a gene: 12. Participants spanned ages about 18 to 89 years and resided in fewer than 30 US areas. Donors of Cohort 3 who recovered were those that had two negative PCRs, clearance, or symptom resolution. Sequencing was performed with immunoSEQ multiplex PCR; in TCRdb, only in-frame clones are kept and a portion is missing. The sample yields approximately 400,000 clones, under 85% seen once. The sequence derives from a woman in her forties or fifties who had recovered from COVID-19. The genes are TRBV18 and TRBJ2-5; 7 positions match TRBD2. Sequencing was carried out using PBMCs or T cells enriched from blood (not recorded which). CDR3 loop: CASSPPTSSLGETQYF. The DNA of the CDR3 is TGTGCCAGCTCACCCCCGACTAGCAGCCTGGGGGAGACCCAGTACTTC.